Below, 19 T cell receptor beta chains from the same sample are listed, as sequenced in a study of blood T cell repertoires in COVID-19. Repertoires were generated with immunoSEQ multiplex PCR, while TCRdb's copy carries only in-frame clones and drops some. The sample holds some 140,000 clones, less than 90% seen once. Sequenced material: PBMCs or T cells enriched from blood (not recorded which). These receptors were obtained from a man between 40 and 49 years old with acute COVID-19.

The chain links TRBV6-5 to TRBJ1-2; 8 bases align to TRBD1. V gave up 4 bases and J gave up 5 bases; unmatched junction bases: 6. Per germline, CDR1 MNHEY and CDR2 SVGAGI. The CDR3 has 14 amino acids. CDR3 sequence (DNA): TGTGCCAGCAGTTCTGGACAGGGCCCATATGGCTACACCTTC. It is translated as CASSSGQGPYGYTF.

The chain carries TRBV3-1 (or the pseudogene TRBV3-2) and TRBJ2-7; D remains unclear. There are 17 residues in the CDR3. Looked up from germline, CDR1 is LGHDT and CDR2 is YNNKEL (reference sequence). Between the trimmed V and J ends, which lost 2 bases and 2 bases, there was a span of 19 bases. This CDR3 reads CASSQQRGTYEAYEQYF. CDR3 bases: TGTGCCAGCAGCCAACAAAGAGGCACCTACGAAGCCTACGAGCAGTACTTC.

The rearrangement links TRBV27 to TRBJ1-1; 8 bases are a match to TRBD1. V shed 8 bases, J shed 4 bases, and the junction held 6 bases outside the gene matches. CDR3 length equals 13 residues. CDR1 is MNHEY, CDR2 SMNVEV, per germline (reference sequence). Here the CDR3 DNA reads TGTGCCAGCTTAGGGACAGGCGGCACTGAAGCTTTCTTT. Translated: CASLGTGGTEAFF.

J is TRBJ1-1 and V is TRBV5-1; D gene unclear. CDR1 is SGHRS, CDR2 YFSETQ, per germline. The CDR3 has 16 amino acids. V was shortened by 4 bases and J by 4 bases, with 20 bases between the two germline ends. CDR3 protein: CASSLHPEGSGTEAFF. The DNA of the CDR3 is TGCGCCAGCAGCCTCCACCCGGAGGGATCTGGCACTGAAGCTTTCTTT. The full variable domain, rest sourced from reference TRBV5-1 and TRBJ1-1, is KAGVTQTPRYLIKTRGQQVTLSCSPISGHRSVSWYQQTPGQGLQFLFEYFSETQRNKGNFPGRFSGRQFSNSRSEMNVSTLELGDSALYLCASSLHPEGSGTEAFFGQGTRLTVV.

The V gene is TRBV9, the J gene TRBJ2-7; tentatively, D is TRBD2 (7 bases). Per germline, CDR1 SGDLS and CDR2 YYNGEE. This CDR3 comprises 14 residues. The V and J ends lost 4 bases and 2 bases respectively, with 13 bases between them. The CDR3 DNA reads as TGTGCCAGCAGCCCCTGGGGGGGCGCCTACGAGCAGTACTTC. It encodes CASSPWGGAYEQYF. Full variable domain (missing parts from reference TRBV9 and TRBJ2-7): DSGVTQTPKHLITATGQRVTLRCSPRSGDLSVYWYQQSLDQGLQFLIQYYNGEERAKGNILERFSAQQFPDLHSELNLSSLELGDSALYFCASSPWGGAYEQYFGPGTRLTVT.

The rearrangement links TRBV9 to TRBJ2-7; 7 bases are shared with TRBD2. CDR3 length: 15 residues. The J segment lost 4 bases and the V segment lost 3 bases, leaving 10 bases of the junction unmatched. From germline, CDR1 is SGDLS and CDR2 YYNGEE. In nucleotides, the CDR3 is TGTGCCAGCAGCGAGGGAGGGACTGCGAAATACGAGCAGTACTTC. As protein: CASSEGGTAKYEQYF.

The chain recombines TRBV2 with TRBJ2-5; 11 positions agree with TRBD2. Trimming cost V 6 bases and J 5 bases; bases outside gene matches: 11. CDR3 length: 16 amino acids. Germline CDR1 SNHLY, CDR2 FYNNEI. Written as DNA, the CDR3 is TGTGCCAGCAGGGCCACTAGCGGGGGTTATAGCGAGACCCAGTACTTC. It is translated as CASRATSGGYSETQYF.

This chain links TRBV30 with TRBJ1-2, with D possibly matching TRBD1 (6 bases). From germline, CDR1 is GTSNPN and CDR2 SVGIG (reference sequence). Trimming pared 0 bases from V and 4 bases from J, leaving 12 bases between. The CDR3 spans 14 residues. CDR3 loop: CAWSVQGGGYGYTF. As DNA, the CDR3 is TGTGCCTGGAGTGTACAGGGAGGGGGCTATGGCTACACCTTC.

This chain joins TRBV28 and TRBJ1-3; no reliable D call. V was clipped by 6 bases and J by 1 base, with 16 bases between them. Germline loops: CDR1 MDHEN, CDR2 SYDVKM. This CDR3 is 16 amino acids long. As DNA, the CDR3 is TGTGCCAGCAGGCCCTCGGGCGCGGGGTCTGGAAACACCATATATTTT. Its protein is CASRPSGAGSGNTIYF.

This clone occurred a few times. The rearrangement links TRBV19 to TRBJ2-1, with TRBD2 as a possible D gene (6 bases). From germline, CDR1 is LNHDA and CDR2 SQIVND (reference sequence). This CDR3 contains 16 residues. Trimming shortened V by 6 bases and J by 8 bases, and 23 bases separated the two germline ends. CDR3 nucleotide sequence: TGTGCCAGTAGATCCTTGGGGAGGACCGTTTTGGATGAGCAGTTCTTC. Translating it yields CASRSLGRTVLDEQFF.

The chain links TRBV15 to TRBJ2-1; 7 positions agree with TRBD2. CDR1 LNHNV and CDR2 YYDKDF come from the germline V gene (reference sequence). V shed 7 bases and J 3 bases; nucleotides not matched to a gene: 21. The CDR3 runs to 19 residues. The CDR3 protein is CATTGSSGTSTTNYNEQFF. DNA of the CDR3: TGTGCCACCACCGGGAGCAGCGGGACTTCTACAACGAACTACAATGAGCAGTTCTTC. Based on the CDR3 plus reference TRBV15 and TRBJ2-1, the full variable domain is DAMVIQNPRYQVTQFGKPVTLSCSQTLNHNVMYWYQQKSSQAPKLLFHYYDKDFNNEADTPDNFQSRRPNTSFCFLDIRSPGLGDTAMYLCATTGSSGTSTTNYNEQFFGPGTRLTVL.

V and J are TRBV13 and TRBJ1-1; D gene uncertain. CDR1 PRHDT and CDR2 FYEKMQ come from the germline V gene (reference sequence). The germline V and J ends were trimmed by 3 bases and 11 bases, with 16 bases remaining between them. CDR3 length: 13 residues. The CDR3 sequence is CASSFLEANGAFF. The CDR3 DNA reads as TGTGCCAGCAGCTTCCTGGAGGCCAATGGTGCTTTCTTT.

This clone was seen only a few times. This chain links TRBV15 with TRBJ2-7; a weak D match, TRBD1 (5 bases). Trimming stripped 1 base from V and 4 bases from J, with 11 bases between. Germline V gene data show CDR1 as LNHNV and CDR2 as YYDKDF (reference sequence). This CDR3 comprises 14 residues. The CDR3 sequence: CATSRGQIGYEQYF. The CDR3 region has the DNA TGTGCCACCAGCAGAGGACAGATAGGGTACGAGCAGTACTTC.

This clone appeared a single time. The rearrangement links TRBV11-2 to TRBJ2-7, with D perhaps TRBD2 (6 bases). Germline V gene sequence: CDR1 SGHAT, CDR2 FQNNGV. CDR3 length: 13 residues. V lost 5 bases and J 7 bases, leaving 15 bases between the germline ends. The CDR3 spells CASSKGPAGEQYF. Here the CDR3 DNA reads TGTGCCAGCAGCAAGGGCCCCGCGGGGGAGCAGTACTTC. Filled out from reference TRBV11-2 and TRBJ2-7, the complete variable domain reads EAGVAQSPRYKIIEKRQSVAFWCNPISGHATLYWYQQILGQGPKLLIQFQNNGVVDDSQLPKDRFSAERLKGVDSTLKIQPAKLEDSAVYLCASSKGPAGEQYFGPGTRLTVT.

This clone was recorded only once. The chain links TRBV6-2 or TRBV6-3 to TRBJ2-7, with 12 bases aligning to TRBD2. Looked up from germline, CDR1 is MNHEY and CDR2 is SVGEGT. The CDR3 totals 16 residues. V gave up 4 bases and J gave up 6 bases; unmatched junction bases: 10. CDR3 bases: TGTGCCAGCAGTTTCTCTAGCGGGAGGGCCGTCGCCGAGCAGTACTTC. Translated, it gives CASSFSSGRAVAEQYF.

This clone was recorded once. This chain uses TRBV11-2 with TRBJ1-5; the D gene is possibly TRBD1 (5 bases). Trimming removed 1 base from V and 7 bases from J, with 8 bases in between. Per germline, CDR1 SGHAT and CDR2 FQNNGV. The CDR3 sequence is 13 residues long. The CDR3, as DNA: TGTGCCAGCAGCTTAGGGGGGGGGCAGCCCCAGCATTTT. It translates to CASSLGGGQPQHF.

This clone was seen only once. The rearrangement uses TRBV15 and TRBJ2-1; a possible D gene is TRBD1 (6 bases). Germline-derived CDR1 and CDR2 are LNHNV and YYDKDF (reference sequence). The ends were cut back, 1 base at V and 7 bases at J, with 11 bases in the middle. The length of the CDR3 is 14 residues. CDR3 sequence (DNA): TGTGCCACCAGCAGAGTTGGACAGACGAATGAGCAGTTCTTC. Protein product: CATSRVGQTNEQFF.

J is TRBJ2-1 and V is TRBV4-1; D ambiguous. The CDR3 contains 14 residues. CDR1 is MGHRA and CDR2 is YSYEKL in the germline V gene. Deletions cut 2 bases from V and 6 bases from J, with 11 bases between. The CDR3 loop reads CASSQSGSSNEQFF. The CDR3 DNA is TGCGCCAGCAGCCAATCCGGGTCAAGCAATGAGCAGTTCTTC.

V is TRBV24-1 and J is TRBJ2-5; possible D gene TRBD1, 6 bases. CDR1 and CDR2 (germline): KGHDR, SFDVKD. The CDR3 runs to 15 residues. V was cut by 2 bases and J by 5 bases, with 14 bases left in between. In DNA form, the CDR3 reads TGTGCCACCAGTGATTGGGGATCCCAGGGGGAGACCCAGTACTTC. Translated: CATSDWGSQGETQYF.